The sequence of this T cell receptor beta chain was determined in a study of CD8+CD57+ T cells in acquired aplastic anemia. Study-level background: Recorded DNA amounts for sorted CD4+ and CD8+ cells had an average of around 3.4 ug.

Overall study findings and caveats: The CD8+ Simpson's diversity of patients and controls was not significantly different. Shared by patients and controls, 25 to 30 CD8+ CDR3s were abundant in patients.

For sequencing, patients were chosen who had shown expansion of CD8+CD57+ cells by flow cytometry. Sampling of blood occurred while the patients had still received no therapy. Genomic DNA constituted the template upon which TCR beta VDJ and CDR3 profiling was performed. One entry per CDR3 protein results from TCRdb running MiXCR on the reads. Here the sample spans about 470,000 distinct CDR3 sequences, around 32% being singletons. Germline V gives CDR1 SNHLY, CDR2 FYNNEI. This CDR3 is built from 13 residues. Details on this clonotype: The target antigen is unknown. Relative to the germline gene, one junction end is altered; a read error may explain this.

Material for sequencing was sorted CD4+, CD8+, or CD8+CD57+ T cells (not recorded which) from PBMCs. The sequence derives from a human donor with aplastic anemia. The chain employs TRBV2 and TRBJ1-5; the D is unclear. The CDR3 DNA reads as TGTGCCAGCAGTGAAGAACACAATGAGCCCCAGCATTTT. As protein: CASSEEHNEPQHF. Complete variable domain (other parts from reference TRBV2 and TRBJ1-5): EPEVTQTPSHQVTQMGQEVILRCVPISNHLYFYWYRQILGQKVEFLVSFYNNEISEKSEIFDDQFSVERPDGSNFTLKIRSTKLEDSAMYFCASSEEHNEPQHFGDGTRLSIL.